These 21 T cell receptor beta chains originate from one sample sequenced in a study of response to subunit inactivated influenza vaccine. Via MiXCR, TCRdb re-called the RT-PCR reads, giving one row per CDR3 protein. The repertoire holds 650,000 to 800,000 distinct CDR3 sequences, with approximately 17% as singletons. The sequencing here drew on PBMCs from blood, taken 5 days after vaccination. These TCRs come from a man aged 50-60 years who received an inactivated influenza vaccine.

This clonotype was seen more than once but under ten times. The chain joins TRBV20-1 to TRBJ2-1, with a tentative D call TRBD1 (6 bases). The CDR3 loop spans 12 amino acids. V was pared by 8 bases and J by 6 bases, with 14 bases between. Germline values: CDR1 DFQATT, CDR2 SNEGSKA (reference sequence). The DNA of the CDR3 is TGCAGTCCGTTCGGACAGACCAATGAGCAGTTCTTC. Amino acid sequence: CSPFGQTNEQFF.

This clonotype came up many times. The V call is TRBV12-3 or TRBV12-4, the J call TRBJ2-1; D is undetermined. The germline V and J ends were trimmed by 5 bases and 6 bases, with 8 bases remaining between them. This CDR3 spans 12 amino acids. CDR3 protein: CASSRSLNEQFF. The CDR3 nucleotides read TGTGCCAGCAGTAGATCTCTCAATGAGCAGTTCTTC.

To note about this clonotype: One end of the junction varies from germline; a read error may be responsible. The rearrangement uses TRBV11-3 and TRBJ2-1; D might be TRBD1 or TRBD2, each matching 5 bases. In germline, CDR1 is SGHNT, CDR2 YENEEA. The CDR3 has 14 amino acids. The CDR3 DNA is TGTGCCAGCAGCTTAGTGGGGACCGCGCCCGAGCGGTTCTTC. Its protein is CASSLVGTAPERFF.

This clonotype has ten or more counts. The chain carries TRBV29-1 and TRBJ2-7, with TRBD1 matching over 7 bases. J was trimmed by 5 bases and V by 3 bases; bases with no gene match: 7. Germline V gene sequence: CDR1 SQVTM, CDR2 ANQGSEA. This CDR3 contains 13 residues. This chain's CDR3 is CSVDLGQGDEQYF. CDR3 DNA sequence: TGCAGCGTTGATTTGGGGCAGGGGGACGAGCAGTACTTC.

This sequence joins TRBV7-9 and TRBJ2-1, with 11 positions matching TRBD2. V dropped 5 bases and J dropped 9; count of bases not matched to a gene: 6. The V gene's germline CDR1 is SEHNR and CDR2 FQNEAQ (reference sequence). This CDR3 spans 14 amino acids. DNA for the CDR3: TGTGCCAGCAGCCCGGGACTAGCGGCCTTTGAGCAGTTCTTC. Translated: CASSPGLAAFEQFF.

This rearrangement joins TRBV5-6 to TRBJ2-7; TRBD1 or TRBD2 may be the D gene (6 bases each). The germline V gene has CDR1 SGHDT and CDR2 YYEEEE. Trimming pared 0 bases from V and 4 bases from J, leaving 14 bases between. This CDR3 contains 15 residues. CDR3 coding DNA: TGTGCCAGCAGCTTGGTAGGGGAGGACAGATACGAGCAGTACTTC. As protein: CASSLVGEDRYEQYF. Filled out from reference TRBV5-6 and TRBJ2-7, the complete variable domain reads DAGVTQSPTHLIKTRGQQVTLRCSPKSGHDTVSWYQQALGQGPQFIFQYYEEEERQRGNFPDRFSGHQFPNYSSELNVNALLLGDSALYLCASSLVGEDRYEQYFGPGTRLTVT.

This rearrangement joins TRBV5-5 to TRBJ2-7; possibly TRBD1 for D (6 bases). V lost 0 bases to trimming and J lost 7 bases, with 17 bases between them. Germline V gene data show CDR1 as SGHKS and CDR2 as YYEKEE (reference sequence). This CDR3 is 15 amino acids long. This chain's CDR3 is CASSLDGQNFGEQYF. DNA for the CDR3: TGTGCCAGCAGCTTGGATGGACAGAACTTTGGGGAGCAGTACTTC.

This clonotype has a handful of counts. The rearrangement joins TRBV7-9 to TRBJ2-7; D may be TRBD1 or TRBD2 (6 bases each). The germline V gene has CDR1 SEHNR and CDR2 FQNEAQ (reference sequence). Trimming cost V 5 bases and J 6 bases, with 17 bases left between them. The CDR3 length is 14 residues. The CDR3 reads CASSQGQRGGEQYF. CDR3 in DNA: TGTGCCAGCAGCCAGGGACAAAGGGGAGGCGAGCAGTACTTC. Looking up the rest from reference TRBV7-9 and TRBJ2-7 gives the full variable domain: DTGVSQNPRHKITKRGQNVTFRCDPISEHNRLYWYRQTLGQGPEFLTYFQNEAQLEKSRLLSDRFSAERPKGSFSTLEIQRTEQGDSAMYLCASSQGQRGGEQYFGPGTRLTVT.

The chain combines TRBV5-1 with TRBJ1-2; tentatively, D is TRBD1 (6 bases). Germline loops: CDR1 SGHRS, CDR2 YFSETQ. The V end lost 8 bases, the J end lost 7 bases, and 18 bases lay between the germline ends. The CDR3 covers 13 residues. CDR3 nucleotide sequence: TGCGCCAGAAGTTCCTCAGGGGAGAGTGGCTACACCTTC. It codes for CARSSSGESGYTF. Full variable domain (remainder filled in from reference TRBV5-1 and TRBJ1-2): KAGVTQTPRYLIKTRGQQVTLSCSPISGHRSVSWYQQTPGQGLQFLFEYFSETQRNKGNFPGRFSGRQFSNSRSEMNVSTLELGDSALYLCARSSSGESGYTFGSGTRLTVV.

This clonotype was seen only a few times. The chain joins TRBV7-6 to TRBJ1-4, with TRBD1 matching 9 bases. Germline CDR1 and CDR2: SGHVS and FNYEAQ. The CDR3 extends over 15 amino acids. The V segment lost 4 bases and the J segment 10 bases; nucleotides outside the gene matches: 10. CDR3 sequence: CASSSPGTGLAKLFF. The DNA of the CDR3 is TGTGCCAGCAGCTCACCCGGGACAGGGCTCGCAAAACTGTTTTTT.

The chain is built from TRBV24-1 and TRBJ2-2; unclear D gene. Germline V lookup: CDR1 KGHDR, CDR2 SFDVKD. The CDR3 has 15 residues. Trimming shortened V by 3 bases and J by 0 bases, and 7 bases separated the two germline ends. The CDR3 nucleotides read TGTGCCACCAGTGATCCCACATCGAACACCGGGGAGCTGTTTTTT. It specifies CATSDPTSNTGELFF.

The table lists this clonotype with a few counts. This chain connects TRBV7-9 to TRBJ1-6, with a tentative D call TRBD1 (5 bases). CDR1 is SEHNR and CDR2 is FQNEAQ in the germline V gene (reference sequence). The CDR3 is made up of 14 amino acids. Between the trimmed V and J ends, which lost 1 base and 10 bases, there was a span of 11 bases. This chain's CDR3 is CASSLDDRISPLHF. The CDR3 region has the DNA TGTGCCAGCAGCTTAGATGACAGAATCTCACCCCTCCACTTT.

CDR3 DNA: TGTGCCACCAGTGGCGACTCTGGGGCCAACGTCCTGACTTTC. Translation gives CATSGDSGANVLTF. V usage is TRBV24-1 and J usage is TRBJ2-6; D is unclear. V lost 5 bases and J lost 0, with 4 bases in between. The CDR3 runs to 14 residues. Germline values: CDR1 KGHDR, CDR2 SFDVKD.

The V call is TRBV20-1, the J call TRBJ1-1, with D unclear. The V end lost 5 bases, the J end lost 11 bases, and 15 bases lay between the germline ends. The CDR3 loop spans 11 amino acids. Germline CDR1 is DFQATT and CDR2 is SNEGSKA (reference sequence). The CDR3 spells CSAGTSREAFF. CDR3 DNA sequence: TGCAGTGCTGGAACAAGCCGGGAGGCTTTCTTT.

This chain connects TRBV9 to TRBJ2-3; a weak D match, TRBD1 (5 bases). The V gene's germline CDR1 is SGDLS and CDR2 YYNGEE. V lost 1 base and J 5 bases, leaving 11 bases between the germline ends. This CDR3 has 14 amino acids. The CDR3 nucleotides read TGTGCCAGCAGCGTAATAACAGGTGTAGATACGCAGTATTTT. Residues: CASSVITGVDTQYF.

V is TRBV10-2 and J is TRBJ2-1; D uncertain. V was cut by 2 bases and J by 9 bases, with 11 bases left in between. The CDR3 has 13 amino acids. Germline-derived CDR1 and CDR2 are WSHSY and SAAADI. In nucleotides, the CDR3 is TGCGCCAGCAGTGAGGCAGTAGCTGGTGAGCAGTTCTTC. This codes for CASSEAVAGEQFF.

The chain couples TRBV7-3 to TRBJ2-3, with TRBD2 matching 9 bases. Looked up from germline, CDR1 is SGHTA and CDR2 is FQGTGA. Trimming cost V 6 bases and J 3 bases; bases outside gene matches: 7. The CDR3 spans 15 residues. The CDR3 protein is CASSSSGNPTDTQYF. CDR3 nucleotide sequence: TGTGCCAGCAGTTCTAGCGGGAATCCGACAGATACGCAGTATTTT.

This chain connects TRBV7-9 to TRBJ2-1; 11 bases align to TRBD2. The V and J ends lost 1 base and 8 bases, in that order; junction bases with no gene match: 7. This CDR3 is 16 amino acids long. The germline V gene has CDR1 SEHNR and CDR2 FQNEAQ (reference sequence). The CDR3 sequence is CASSLGTSGQTYEQFF. The CDR3, as DNA: TGTGCCAGCAGCTTAGGGACTAGCGGGCAGACGTATGAGCAGTTCTTC. The variable domain in full, with the rest retrieved from reference TRBV7-9 and TRBJ2-1, is DTGVSQNPRHKITKRGQNVTFRCDPISEHNRLYWYRQTLGQGPEFLTYFQNEAQLEKSRLLSDRFSAERPKGSFSTLEIQRTEQGDSAMYLCASSLGTSGQTYEQFFGPGTRLTVL.

Comment on this clonotype: Being one base from a much bigger clone, this may be a read error. The conserved closing phenylalanine or tryptophan is absent in this CDR3, likely reflecting a read error. The gene calls are TRBV12-3 or TRBV12-4 and TRBJ2-7, with 7 bases aligning to TRBD1. This CDR3 is 14 amino acids long. The ends lost 6 bases at V and 6 bases at J; junction bases unmatched: 11. DNA of the CDR3: TGTGCCAGCAGGAGAGGGACAGAAGCATCCGAGCAGTACCTC. Translation gives CASRRGTEASEQYL.

This clonotype was counted once. V and J are TRBV5-1 and TRBJ2-1; 15 positions match TRBD2. Germline V gives CDR1 SGHRS, CDR2 YFSETQ. V shed 4 bases, J shed 7 bases, and the junction held 9 bases outside the gene matches. The CDR3 consists of 17 residues. CDR3 nucleotide sequence: TGCGCCAGCAGCCTGCGGACTAGCGGGGGGGCCAATAATGAGCAGTTCTTC. It codes for CASSLRTSGGANNEQFF.

The V and J genes are TRBV29-1 and TRBJ2-7; tentative D call: TRBD1 (6 bases). The germline CDR1 and CDR2 sequences are SQVTM and ANQGSEA. V lost 2 bases and J 5 bases, leaving 13 bases between the germline ends. This CDR3 is 13 amino acids long. In DNA form, the CDR3 reads TGCAGCGTTGAAAGGGCAGGGGCGGACGAGCAGTACTTC. Residues: CSVERAGADEQYF.